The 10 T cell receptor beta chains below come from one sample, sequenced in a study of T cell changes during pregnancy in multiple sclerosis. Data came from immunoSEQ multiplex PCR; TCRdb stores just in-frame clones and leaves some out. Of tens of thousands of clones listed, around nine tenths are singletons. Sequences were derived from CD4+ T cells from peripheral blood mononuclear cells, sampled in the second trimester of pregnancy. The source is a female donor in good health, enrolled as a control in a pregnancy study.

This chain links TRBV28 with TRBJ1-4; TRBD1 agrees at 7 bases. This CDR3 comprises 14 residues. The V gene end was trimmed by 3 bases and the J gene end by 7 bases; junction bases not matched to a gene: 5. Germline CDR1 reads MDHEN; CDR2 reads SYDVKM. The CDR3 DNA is TGTGCCAGCAGTTTGACAGGGAAGGGTGAAAAACTGTTTTTT. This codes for CASSLTGKGEKLFF.

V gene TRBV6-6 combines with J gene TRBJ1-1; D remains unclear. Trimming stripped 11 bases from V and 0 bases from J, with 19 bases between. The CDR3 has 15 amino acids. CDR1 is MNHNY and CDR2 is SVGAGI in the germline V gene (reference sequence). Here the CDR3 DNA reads TGTGCCTCGGCCGACTCTGGGAGGTTGAACACTGAAGCTTTCTTT. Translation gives CASADSGRLNTEAFF.

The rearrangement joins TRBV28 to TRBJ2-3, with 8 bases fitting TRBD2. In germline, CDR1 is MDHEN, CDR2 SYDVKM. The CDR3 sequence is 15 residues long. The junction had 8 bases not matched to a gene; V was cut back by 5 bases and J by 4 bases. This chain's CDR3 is CASSPGTSGADTQYF. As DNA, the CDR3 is TGTGCCAGCAGTCCCGGGACTAGTGGGGCAGATACGCAGTATTTT.

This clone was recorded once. DNA of the CDR3: TGTGCCAGCAGTTTACGGGGAAACCAAGAGACCCAGTACTTC. It encodes CASSLRGNQETQYF. This sequence joins TRBV28 and TRBJ2-5, with D tentatively TRBD2 (5 bases). V was cut by 2 bases and J by 0 bases, with 7 bases left in between. The CDR3 is 14 residues long. From germline, CDR1 is MDHEN and CDR2 SYDVKM.

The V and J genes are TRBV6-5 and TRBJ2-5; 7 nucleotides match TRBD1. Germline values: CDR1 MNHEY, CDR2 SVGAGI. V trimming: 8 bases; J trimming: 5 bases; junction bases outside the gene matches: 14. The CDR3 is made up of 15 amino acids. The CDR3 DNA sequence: TGTGCCAGCGCCCGCGCTCACAGGGGCCGCGAGACCCAGTACTTC. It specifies CASARAHRGRETQYF.

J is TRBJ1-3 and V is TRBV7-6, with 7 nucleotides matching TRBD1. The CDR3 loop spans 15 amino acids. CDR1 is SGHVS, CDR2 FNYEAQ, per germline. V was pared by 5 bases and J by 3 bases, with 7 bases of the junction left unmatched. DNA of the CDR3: TGTGCCAGCAGCCTCTTGACAGGGAATGGAAACACCATATATTTT. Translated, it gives CASSLLTGNGNTIYF. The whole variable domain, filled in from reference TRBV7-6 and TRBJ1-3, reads GAGVSQSPRYKVTKRGQDVALRCDPISGHVSLYWYRQALGQGPEFLTYFNYEAQQDKSGLPNDRFSAERPEGSISTLTIQRTEQRDSAMYRCASSLLTGNGNTIYFGEGSWLTVV.

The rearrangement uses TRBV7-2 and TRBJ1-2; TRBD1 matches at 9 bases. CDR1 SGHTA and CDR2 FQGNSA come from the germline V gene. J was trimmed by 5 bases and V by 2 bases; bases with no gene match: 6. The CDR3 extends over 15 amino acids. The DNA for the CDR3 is TGTGCCAGCAGCTTATCTGCGGGACAGGGTTATGGCTACACCTTC. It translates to CASSLSAGQGYGYTF.

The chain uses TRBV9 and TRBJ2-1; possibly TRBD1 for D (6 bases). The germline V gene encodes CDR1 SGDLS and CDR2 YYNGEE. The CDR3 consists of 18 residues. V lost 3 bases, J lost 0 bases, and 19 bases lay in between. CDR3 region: CASSAGAGASSSYNEQFF. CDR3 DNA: TGTGCCAGCAGCGCAGGTGCAGGGGCGTCGAGCTCCTACAATGAGCAGTTCTTC.

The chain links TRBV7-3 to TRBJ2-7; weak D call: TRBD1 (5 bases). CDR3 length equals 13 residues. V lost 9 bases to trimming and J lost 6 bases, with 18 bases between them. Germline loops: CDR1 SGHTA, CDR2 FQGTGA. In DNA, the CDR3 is TGTGCCAGAATTATCCAGGGTCCCCGCGAGCAGTACTTC. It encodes CARIIQGPREQYF.

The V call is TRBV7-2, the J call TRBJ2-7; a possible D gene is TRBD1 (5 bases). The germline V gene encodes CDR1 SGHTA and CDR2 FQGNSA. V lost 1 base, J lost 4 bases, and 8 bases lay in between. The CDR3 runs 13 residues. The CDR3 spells CASSLGTGYEQYF. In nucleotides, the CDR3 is TGTGCCAGCAGCTTAGGAACAGGTTACGAGCAGTACTTC.